This is a list of T cell receptor beta chains from one sample in a study of shared clonotypes between healthy human individuals. Assay: immunoSEQ multiplex PCR; the TCRdb copy retains only in-frame clones and omits some. The sample contains 2 million to 2.5 million clones, roughly 95% of which appear only once. The source material was naive CD4+ T cells sorted from blood. The receptors here all came from a man aged 18-30 years in good health. Each CDR3 is given with its conserved first and last residue.

V: TRBV11-2; CDR3: CASSPGGGNEQFF
V: TRBV7-9; CDR3: CASSLASGRAGELFF
V: TRBV20-1; CDR3: CSATPSYEQYF
V: TRBV15; CDR3: CATSRTTGTQETQYF
V: TRBV5-6; CDR3: CASSSQMGQGAAQPQHF
V: TRBV13; CDR3: CASSLRENSPLHF
V: TRBV28; CDR3: CASWDTNTEAFF
V: TRBV11-2; CDR3: CASSLGVATSTDTQYF
V: TRBV4-1; CDR3: CASSQEGAILTDTQYF
V: TRBV30; CDR3: CAWSVASGFYNEQFF
V: TRBV18; CDR3: CASSASGLKNTEAFF
V: TRBV11-2; CDR3: CASSLSSLSYEQYF
V: TRBV6-1; CDR3: CASSEEAGFEAFF
V: TRBV27; CDR3: CASRKPGQLAYEQYF
V: TRBV6-6; CDR3: CASSYLRQGANEKLFF
V: TRBV6-6; CDR3: CASSYAGQGIPYEQYF
V: TRBV9; CDR3: CASSVGQGLYSYYGYTF